Each of the 28 T cell receptor beta chains below was sequenced from the same sample in a study of blood T cell repertoires in COVID-19 (dated by TCRdb to about 2020). The library was obtained by the immunoSEQ multiplex PCR assay. TCRdb stores this immuneACCESS table with in-frame sequences only. Part of the clones is absent; in the studies checked, under half of the shortfall reflects unresolved V genes, and no reason is known for the rest. The sample table shows some 150,000 clones, and approximately 87% are seen once. The ten largest clonotypes hold approximately 4.4% of the sample. The sequenced sample consisted of PBMCs or T cells enriched from blood (not recorded which). The receptors come from a woman between 50 and 59 years old who had recovered from COVID-19.

This CDR3 reads CSAADREAFF. In nucleotides, the CDR3 is TGCAGTGCCGCTGACAGGGAAGCTTTCTTT. The chain combines TRBV20-1 with TRBJ1-1, with a weak D call TRBD1 (6 bases). CDR3 length: 10 residues. CDR1 and CDR2 (germline): DFQATT, SNEGSKA (reference sequence). Trimming took 6 bases from V and 8 from J, leaving 10 bases between them.

The chain carries TRBV6-2 or TRBV6-3 and TRBJ2-3; TRBD2 aligns across 9 bases. J was trimmed by 12 bases and V by 0 bases; bases with no gene match: 22. Per germline, CDR1 MNHEY and CDR2 SVGEGT. The CDR3 contains 19 residues. The CDR3 bases are TGTGCCAGCAGTTACTCGCCCCGAACTAGCGGGCTATATACGAGGATACAGTATTTT. It specifies CASSYSPRTSGLYTRIQYF.

This clone was recorded a few times. V and J are TRBV6-2 or TRBV6-3 and TRBJ1-1, with D unclear. V lost 6 bases, J lost 8 bases, and 13 bases lay in between. The V gene's germline CDR1 is MNHEY and CDR2 SVGEGT. The CDR3 runs 12 residues. The DNA for the CDR3 is TGTGCCAGCAGCCGACTAACCGAAGAAGCTTTCTTT. It specifies CASSRLTEEAFF.

The rearrangement uses TRBV7-9 and TRBJ2-1; 7 nucleotides line up with TRBD2. CDR1 is SEHNR, CDR2 FQNEAQ, per germline (reference sequence). V shed 5 bases, J shed 4 bases, and the junction held 8 bases outside the gene matches. The length of the CDR3 is 15 residues. This chain's CDR3 is CASSPRGVLYNEQFF. CDR3 bases: TGTGCCAGCAGCCCCCGGGGGGTTTTGTACAATGAGCAGTTCTTC. Looking up the rest from reference TRBV7-9 and TRBJ2-1 gives the full variable domain: DTGVSQNPRHKITKRGQNVTFRCDPISEHNRLYWYRQTLGQGPEFLTYFQNEAQLEKSRLLSDRFSAERPKGSFSTLEIQRTEQGDSAMYLCASSPRGVLYNEQFFGPGTRLTVL.

This chain connects TRBV30 to TRBJ1-3; maybe TRBD1 (6 bases). In germline, CDR1 is GTSNPN, CDR2 SVGIG (reference sequence). This CDR3 is 12 amino acids long. V lost 8 bases and J 2 bases, leaving 10 bases between the germline ends. CDR3 nucleotides: TGTGCCGTCTACAGGGCTGGAAACACCATATATTTT. Its translation: CAVYRAGNTIYF.

This clone was observed once. V gene TRBV18 combines with J gene TRBJ1-1, with D possibly being TRBD1 (5 bases). With 5 bases removed from V and 0 bases from J, the gap between germline ends came to 7 bases. The CDR3 is made up of 13 amino acids. Germline assignment: CDR1 KGHSH and CDR2 LQKENI. The CDR3 loop is CASSGGVNTEAFF. CDR3 sequence (DNA): TGTGCCAGCTCAGGGGGGGTGAACACTGAAGCTTTCTTT.

The chain employs TRBV3-1 (or the pseudogene TRBV3-2) and TRBJ1-5, with TRBD1 matching over 7 bases. Germline V gene data show CDR1 as LGHDT and CDR2 as YNNKEL (reference sequence). V was pared by 6 bases and J by 1 base, with 6 bases of the junction left unmatched. This CDR3 region has 15 residues. CDR3 loop: CASRPDRDSNQPQHF. CDR3 nucleotides: TGTGCCAGCAGACCCGACAGGGACAGCAATCAGCCCCAGCATTTT.

This clone was seen a single time. The chain links TRBV9 to TRBJ1-1, with D unclear. The V end lost 3 bases, the J end lost 4 bases, and 10 bases lay between the germline ends. CDR3 length equals 13 residues. Per germline, CDR1 SGDLS and CDR2 YYNGEE. The CDR3 reads CASSETGFTEAFF. CDR3 in DNA: TGTGCCAGCAGCGAGACGGGATTCACTGAAGCTTTCTTT.

The chain employs TRBV3-1 (or the pseudogene TRBV3-2) and TRBJ2-4; TRBD2 agrees at 9 bases. The CDR3 is 17 residues long. V lost 0 bases to trimming and J lost 7 bases; unmatched junction nucleotides: 10. CDR1 is LGHDT, CDR2 YNNKEL, per germline (reference sequence). This CDR3 reads CASSQDLSGGPRNIQYF. In DNA form, the CDR3 reads TGTGCCAGCAGCCAAGATCTAAGCGGGGGGCCACGGAACATTCAGTACTTC.

V usage is TRBV12-5 and J usage is TRBJ2-7; 8 nucleotides match TRBD1. The germline V gene has CDR1 LGHNT and CDR2 FRNRAP. The CDR3 has 15 amino acids. V shed 6 bases, J shed 6 bases, and the junction held 13 bases outside the gene matches. CDR3 protein: CASGPYRDRFSEQYV. The CDR3 DNA reads TGTGCTAGTGGACCCTACCGGGACAGGTTCTCCGAGCAGTACGTC.

V gene TRBV16 combines with J gene TRBJ1-2, with TRBD1 identical over 8 bases. V dropped 3 bases and J dropped 3; count of bases not matched to a gene: 6. Germline CDR1 KGHSY, CDR2 FQNENV. The CDR3 has 15 residues. The CDR3 spells CASSQYLTGDYGYTF. CDR3 sequence (DNA): TGTGCCAGCAGCCAGTACCTGACAGGGGACTATGGCTACACCTTC. Variable domain in full (rest from reference TRBV16 and TRBJ1-2): GEEVAQTPKHLVRGEGQKAKLYCAPIKGHSYVFWYQQVLKNEFKFLISFQNENVFDETGMPKERFSAKCLPNSPCSLEIQATKLEDSAVYFCASSQYLTGDYGYTFGSGTRLTVV.

This chain uses TRBV4-1 with TRBJ1-5; D unclear. Per germline, CDR1 MGHRA and CDR2 YSYEKL. V was cut by 1 base and J by 6 bases, with 10 bases left in between. The CDR3 totals 14 residues. In DNA, the CDR3 is TGCGCCAGCAGCCAAGCGGGGTACGGTCAGCCCCAGCATTTT. As protein: CASSQAGYGQPQHF.

The gene calls are TRBV27 and TRBJ1-6, with a weak D call TRBD1 (5 bases). The CDR3 runs 14 residues. The ends were cut back, 7 bases at V and 10 bases at J, with 17 bases in the middle. Germline assignment: CDR1 MNHEY and CDR2 SMNVEV (reference sequence). CDR3 sequence: CASTPSGAWSPLHF. CDR3 bases: TGTGCCAGCACACCGTCTGGGGCTTGGTCACCCCTCCACTTT.

The gene calls are TRBV9 and TRBJ1-1; no firm D call. The CDR3 runs 14 residues. Trimming pared 4 bases from V and 7 bases from J, leaving 17 bases between. Looked up from germline, CDR1 is SGDLS and CDR2 is YYNGEE. CDR3 DNA sequence: TGTGCCAGCAGCTCCGACTACACCTCTAGTGAAGCTTTCTTT. Residues: CASSSDYTSSEAFF.

The chain joins TRBV11-2 to TRBJ1-1, with D possibly matching TRBD1 (5 bases). CDR1 and CDR2 from the germline V gene are SGHAT and FQNNGV. Trimming shortened V by 6 bases and J by 7 bases, and 18 bases separated the two germline ends. The CDR3 is 14 residues long. CDR3 DNA sequence: TGTGCCAGCAGTCTGGACACTATCAAGCGTGAAGCTTTCTTT. Translating gives CASSLDTIKREAFF.

This clone appeared a single time. The chain recombines TRBV24-1 with TRBJ2-5; 8 bases align to TRBD2. Germline-derived CDR1 and CDR2 are KGHDR and SFDVKD. The CDR3 sequence is 12 residues long. The trim removed 7 bases at V and 5 bases at J, leaving 2 bases unmatched. Here the CDR3 DNA reads TGTGCCACCAGCCGGGGGGGGGAGACCCAGTACTTC. It translates to CATSRGGETQYF.

J is TRBJ2-5 and V is TRBV11-3; 11 bases align to TRBD2. V was clipped by 9 bases and J by 5 bases; unmatched bases: 8. This CDR3 region has 14 residues. The V gene's germline CDR1 is SGHNT and CDR2 YENEEA. The DNA for the CDR3 is TGTGCCAGTAGATTGACTAGCGGGGCGGAGACCCAGTACTTC. Translation gives CASRLTSGAETQYF.

The chain joins TRBV7-2 to TRBJ1-2; TRBD1 matches at 7 bases. The V segment lost 5 bases and the J segment 5 bases; nucleotides outside the gene matches: 8. The germline V gene encodes CDR1 SGHTA and CDR2 FQGNSA. CDR3 length equals 14 residues. As DNA, the CDR3 is TGTGCCAGCAGCATACCCGGGACAGCTTATGGCTACACCTTC. This encodes CASSIPGTAYGYTF.

The rearrangement uses TRBV7-9 and TRBJ2-3, with D unclear. Germline values: CDR1 SEHNR, CDR2 FQNEAQ (reference sequence). Trimming removed 5 bases from V and 2 bases from J, with 5 bases in between. This CDR3 region has 12 residues. In nucleotides, the CDR3 is TGTGCCAGCAGCCGTTCCACAGATACGCAGTATTTT. Translating gives CASSRSTDTQYF.

The chain is built from TRBV5-8 and TRBJ1-5, with TRBD1 matching 7 bases. The V gene end was trimmed by 1 base and the J gene end by 2 bases; junction bases not matched to a gene: 6. Germline V gene sequence: CDR1 SGHTS, CDR2 YDEGEE. The CDR3 length is 16 residues. DNA of the CDR3: TGTGCCAGCAGCTTGATCAGGACAGGTCGCAATCAGCCCCAGCATTTT. Its protein product is CASSLIRTGRNQPQHF.

The chain links TRBV2 to TRBJ2-7; 9 bases fit TRBD1. With 3 bases clipped from V and 3 bases from J, the junction kept 6 bases outside the gene matches. CDR3 length: 15 amino acids. The germline CDR1 and CDR2 sequences are SNHLY and FYNNEI. The CDR3 loop reads CASSETTGQGYEQYV. The CDR3 bases are TGTGCCAGCAGTGAGACAACGGGACAGGGCTACGAGCAGTACGTC.

The chain has TRBV30 and TRBJ2-2; no clear D gene. Per the germline V gene, CDR1 is GTSNPN and CDR2 is SVGIG (reference sequence). The ends were cut back, 3 bases at V and 6 bases at J, with 5 bases in the middle. The CDR3 extends over 11 amino acids. The CDR3 DNA is TGTGCCTGGAGGAGATCCGGGGAGCTGTTTTTT. Its protein is CAWRRSGELFF.

J is TRBJ1-3 and V is TRBV28; no clear D. Germline loops: CDR1 MDHEN, CDR2 SYDVKM. This CDR3 is built from 12 residues. Deletions cut 4 bases from V and 10 bases from J, with 11 bases between. CDR3 DNA sequence: TGTGCCAGCAGTTCCGGTCTTTGGACCATATATTTT. The encoded protein is CASSSGLWTIYF.

The J gene is TRBJ2-1, the V gene TRBV18; 9 bases are a match to TRBD1. The germline gives CDR1 KGHSH, CDR2 LQKENI. This CDR3 comprises 15 residues. Trimming cost V 4 bases and J 8 bases; bases outside gene matches: 9. The CDR3, as DNA: TGTGCCAGCTCACTTGATGGACAGGGGCCGGATGAGCAGTTCTTC. Protein sequence: CASSLDGQGPDEQFF.

The CDR3 sequence is CASSIRPVAGPALNGYTF. The CDR3 DNA follows: TGTGCCAGTAGTATTCGGCCCGTTGCGGGACCCGCCTTAAATGGCTACACCTTC. The rearrangement links TRBV19 to TRBJ1-2; tentatively, D is TRBD1 (5 bases). Trimming stripped 3 bases from V and 6 bases from J, with 26 bases between. Germline CDR1 reads LNHDA; CDR2 reads SQIVND (reference sequence). This CDR3 is built from 18 residues.

This clone was found once. The V call is TRBV6-5, the J call TRBJ1-2, with D possibly matching TRBD1 (6 bases). CDR3 size: 15 residues. With 2 bases removed from V and 7 bases from J, the gap between germline ends came to 17 bases. Germline loops: CDR1 MNHEY, CDR2 SVGAGI. The chain's CDR3 is CASSYNGRGSGGYTF. CDR3 coding DNA: TGTGCCAGCAGTTACAATGGCAGGGGATCGGGTGGCTACACCTTC.

This clone was counted a single time. The rearrangement links TRBV2 to TRBJ1-2; 7 bases are a match to TRBD1. The CDR3 extends over 12 amino acids. The V gene end was trimmed by 6 bases and the J gene end by 11 bases; junction bases not matched to a gene: 9. Per the germline V gene, CDR1 is SNHLY and CDR2 is FYNNEI. The CDR3 loop reads CASSRGQALYTF. The CDR3 bases are TGTGCCAGCAGCCGAGGACAGGCCCTATACACCTTC.

The chain combines TRBV10-2 with TRBJ1-1; TRBD1 matches 12 bases. The CDR3 is made up of 16 amino acids. Germline loops: CDR1 WSHSY, CDR2 SAAADI. Trimming removed 9 bases from V and 1 base from J; junction bases left unmatched: 9. CDR3 sequence (DNA): TGCGCCAGTCGAGGGGGACAGGGGGCCAGGAACACTGAAGCTTTCTTT. It codes for CASRGGQGARNTEAFF.